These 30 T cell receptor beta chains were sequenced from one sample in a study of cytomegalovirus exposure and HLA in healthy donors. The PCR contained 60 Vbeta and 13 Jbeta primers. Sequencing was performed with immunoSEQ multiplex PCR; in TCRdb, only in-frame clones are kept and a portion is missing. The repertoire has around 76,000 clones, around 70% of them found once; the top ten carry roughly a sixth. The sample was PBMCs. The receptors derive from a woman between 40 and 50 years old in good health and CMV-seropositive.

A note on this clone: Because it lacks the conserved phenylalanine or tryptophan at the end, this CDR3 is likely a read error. The CDR3 coding sequence is TGTGCCAGCAGCTTGGCCGGGTTGGTGAACACTGAAGCTTTCGTT. It codes for CASSLAGLVNTEAFV. This chain connects TRBV5-6 to TRBJ1-1; D is unclear. CDR3 length: 15 amino acids. Germline CDR1 and CDR2: SGHDT and YYEEEE. V was cut by 0 bases and J by 0 bases, with 9 bases left in between.

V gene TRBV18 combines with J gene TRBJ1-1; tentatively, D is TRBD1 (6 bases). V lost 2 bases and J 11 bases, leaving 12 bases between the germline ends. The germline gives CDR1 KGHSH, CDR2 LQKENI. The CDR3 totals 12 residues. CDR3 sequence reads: CASSPTLQGAFF. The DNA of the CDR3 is TGTGCCAGCTCACCAACTCTGCAGGGGGCTTTCTTT.

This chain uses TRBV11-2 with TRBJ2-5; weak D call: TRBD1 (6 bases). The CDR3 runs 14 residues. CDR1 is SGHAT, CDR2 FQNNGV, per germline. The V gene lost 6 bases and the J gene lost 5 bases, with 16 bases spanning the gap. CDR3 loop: CASRSPGVGETQYF. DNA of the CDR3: TGTGCCAGCAGGTCCCCAGGGGTTGGGGAGACCCAGTACTTC.

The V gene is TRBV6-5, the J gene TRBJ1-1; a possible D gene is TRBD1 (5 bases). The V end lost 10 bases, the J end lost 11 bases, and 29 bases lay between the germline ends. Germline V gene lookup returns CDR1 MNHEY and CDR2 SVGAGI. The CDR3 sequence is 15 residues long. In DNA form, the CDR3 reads TGTGCCACCACAACCGTCCGAGACAGAGACAACCGGGCTTTCTTT. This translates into CATTTVRDRDNRAFF.

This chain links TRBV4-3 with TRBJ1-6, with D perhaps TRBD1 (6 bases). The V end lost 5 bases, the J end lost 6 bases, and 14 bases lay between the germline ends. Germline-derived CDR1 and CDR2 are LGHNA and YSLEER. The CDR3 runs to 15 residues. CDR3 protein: CASSVKQGSNSPLHF. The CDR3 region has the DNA TGCGCCAGCAGCGTAAAGCAGGGGTCTAATTCACCCCTCCACTTT.

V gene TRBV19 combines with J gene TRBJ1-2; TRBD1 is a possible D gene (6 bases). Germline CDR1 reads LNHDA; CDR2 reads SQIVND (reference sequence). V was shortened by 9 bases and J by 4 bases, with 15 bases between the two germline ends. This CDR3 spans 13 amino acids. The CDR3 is CASHREYSYGYTF. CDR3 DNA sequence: TGTGCCAGCCACAGGGAATATAGCTATGGCTACACCTTC.

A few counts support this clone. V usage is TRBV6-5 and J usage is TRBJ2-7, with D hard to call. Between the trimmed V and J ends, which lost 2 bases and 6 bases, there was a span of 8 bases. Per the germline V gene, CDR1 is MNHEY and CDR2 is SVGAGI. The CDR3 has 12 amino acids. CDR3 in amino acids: CASSYNSGEQYF. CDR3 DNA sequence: TGTGCCAGCAGTTACAACAGTGGCGAGCAGTACTTC.

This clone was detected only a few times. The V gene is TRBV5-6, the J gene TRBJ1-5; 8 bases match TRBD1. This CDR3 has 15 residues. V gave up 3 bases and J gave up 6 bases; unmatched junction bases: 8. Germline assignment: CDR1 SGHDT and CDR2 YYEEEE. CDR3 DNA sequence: TGTGCCAGCAGCTCATTGGACAGGGAGAGTCAGCCCCAGCATTTT. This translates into CASSSLDRESQPQHF. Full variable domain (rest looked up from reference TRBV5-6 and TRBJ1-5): DAGVTQSPTHLIKTRGQQVTLRCSPKSGHDTVSWYQQALGQGPQFIFQYYEEEERQRGNFPDRFSGHQFPNYSSELNVNALLLGDSALYLCASSSLDRESQPQHFGDGTRLSIL.

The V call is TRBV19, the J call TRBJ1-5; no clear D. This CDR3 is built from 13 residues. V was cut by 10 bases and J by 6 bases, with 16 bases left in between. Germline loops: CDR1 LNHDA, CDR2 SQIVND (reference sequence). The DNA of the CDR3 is TGTGCCACCAATACCCCGGCGGGTCAGCCCCAGCATTTT. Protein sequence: CATNTPAGQPQHF.

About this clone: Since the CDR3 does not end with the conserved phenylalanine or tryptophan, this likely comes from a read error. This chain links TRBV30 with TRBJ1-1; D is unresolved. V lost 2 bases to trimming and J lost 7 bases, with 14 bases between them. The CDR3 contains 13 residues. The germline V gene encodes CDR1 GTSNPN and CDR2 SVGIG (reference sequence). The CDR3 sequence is CAWSFNSRGEAFV. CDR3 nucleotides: TGTGCCTGGAGTTTCAATTCCCGGGGTGAAGCTTTCGTT.

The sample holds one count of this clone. This chain's CDR3 is CASSTTGGSTYEQYF. The CDR3 nucleotides read TGTGCCAGCAGCACAACAGGGGGCTCCACCTACGAGCAGTACTTC. The rearrangement links TRBV7-2 to TRBJ2-7; 9 bases align to TRBD1. After removal of 5 bases from V and 2 bases from J, the junction contained 7 bases not matched to a gene. The germline V gene has CDR1 SGHTA and CDR2 FQGNSA. The CDR3 has 15 residues.

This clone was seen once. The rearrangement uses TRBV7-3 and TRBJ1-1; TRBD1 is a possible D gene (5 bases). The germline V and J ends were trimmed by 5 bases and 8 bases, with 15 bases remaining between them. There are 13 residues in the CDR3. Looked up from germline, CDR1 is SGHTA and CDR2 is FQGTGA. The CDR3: CASSRTPSAEAFF. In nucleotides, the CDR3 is TGTGCCAGCAGCCGGACACCCTCGGCGGAAGCTTTCTTT. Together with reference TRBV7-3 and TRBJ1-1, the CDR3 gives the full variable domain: GAGVSQTPSNKVTEKGKYVELRCDPISGHTALYWYRQSLGQGPEFLIYFQGTGAADDSGLPNDRFFAVRPEGSVSTLKIQRTERGDSAVYLCASSRTPSAEAFFGQGTRLTVV.

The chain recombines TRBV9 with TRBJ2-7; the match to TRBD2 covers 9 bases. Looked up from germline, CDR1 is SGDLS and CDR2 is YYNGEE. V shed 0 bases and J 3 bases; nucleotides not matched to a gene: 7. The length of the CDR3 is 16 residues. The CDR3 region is CASSVGVTSGHYEQYF. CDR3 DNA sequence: TGTGCCAGCAGCGTAGGCGTGACTAGCGGACACTACGAGCAGTACTTC.

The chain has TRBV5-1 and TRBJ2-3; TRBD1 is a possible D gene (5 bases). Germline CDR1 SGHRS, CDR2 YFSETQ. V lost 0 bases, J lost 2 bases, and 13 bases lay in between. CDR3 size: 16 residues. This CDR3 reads CASSLGSTAITDTQYF. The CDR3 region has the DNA TGCGCCAGCAGCTTGGGATCGACAGCGATCACAGATACGCAGTATTTT. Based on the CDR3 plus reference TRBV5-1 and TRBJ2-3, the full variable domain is KAGVTQTPRYLIKTRGQQVTLSCSPISGHRSVSWYQQTPGQGLQFLFEYFSETQRNKGNFPGRFSGRQFSNSRSEMNVSTLELGDSALYLCASSLGSTAITDTQYFGPGTRLTVL.

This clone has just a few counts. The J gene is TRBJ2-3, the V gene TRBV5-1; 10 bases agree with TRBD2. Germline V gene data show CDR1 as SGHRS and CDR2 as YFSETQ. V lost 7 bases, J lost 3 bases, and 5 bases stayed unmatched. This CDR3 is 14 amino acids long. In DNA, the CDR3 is TGCGCCAGCGAACCGGGACTAGCGACAGATACGCAGTATTTT. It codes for CASEPGLATDTQYF.

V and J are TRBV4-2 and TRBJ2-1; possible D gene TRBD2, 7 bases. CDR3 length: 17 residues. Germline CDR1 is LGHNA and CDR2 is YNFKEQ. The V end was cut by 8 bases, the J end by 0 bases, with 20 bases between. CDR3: CASGGAAPILSYNEQFF. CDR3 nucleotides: TGTGCCAGCGGGGGGGCGGCGCCAATCCTCTCCTACAATGAGCAGTTCTTC.

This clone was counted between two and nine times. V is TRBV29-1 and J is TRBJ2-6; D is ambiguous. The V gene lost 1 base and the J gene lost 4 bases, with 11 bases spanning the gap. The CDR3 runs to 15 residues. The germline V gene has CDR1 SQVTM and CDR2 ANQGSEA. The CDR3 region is CSVEAPRSGANVLTF. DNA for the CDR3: TGCAGCGTTGAAGCACCAAGGAGCGGGGCCAACGTCCTGACTTTC.

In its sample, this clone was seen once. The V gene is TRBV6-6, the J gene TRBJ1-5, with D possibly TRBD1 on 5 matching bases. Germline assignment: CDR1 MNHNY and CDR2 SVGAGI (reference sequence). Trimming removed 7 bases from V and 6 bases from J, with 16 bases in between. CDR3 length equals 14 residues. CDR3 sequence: CASTARQMGQPQHF. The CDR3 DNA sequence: TGTGCCAGCACCGCTCGACAGATGGGTCAGCCCCAGCATTTT.

The CDR3 is CASSATRDRATQPQHF. The CDR3 nucleotides are TGTGCCAGCAGTGCAACCAGGGACAGGGCCACTCAGCCCCAGCATTTT. The chain couples TRBV6-1 to TRBJ1-5, with 9 bases matching TRBD1. Germline V gives CDR1 MNHNS, CDR2 SASEGT. With 4 bases clipped from V and 6 bases from J, the junction kept 10 bases outside the gene matches. CDR3 length: 16 amino acids.

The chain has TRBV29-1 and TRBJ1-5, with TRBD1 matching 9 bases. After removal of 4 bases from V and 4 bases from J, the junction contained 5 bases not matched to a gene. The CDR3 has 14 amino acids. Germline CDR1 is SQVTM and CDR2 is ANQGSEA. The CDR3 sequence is CSVAVGQGNQPQHF. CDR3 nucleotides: TGCAGCGTTGCGGTAGGACAGGGGAATCAGCCCCAGCATTTT.

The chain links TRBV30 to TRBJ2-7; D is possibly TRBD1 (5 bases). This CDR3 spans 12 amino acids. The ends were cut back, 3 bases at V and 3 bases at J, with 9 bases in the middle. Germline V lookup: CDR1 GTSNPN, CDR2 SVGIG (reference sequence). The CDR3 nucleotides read TGTGCCTGGAGCAGGGCTTACTACGAGCAGTACTTC. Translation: CAWSRAYYEQYF.

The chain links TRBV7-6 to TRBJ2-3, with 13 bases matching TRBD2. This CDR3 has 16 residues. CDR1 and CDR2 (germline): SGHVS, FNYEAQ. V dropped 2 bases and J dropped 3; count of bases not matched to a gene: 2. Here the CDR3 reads CASSLTSGGATDTQYF. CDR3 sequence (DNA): TGTGCCAGCAGCTTAACTAGCGGGGGGGCGACAGATACGCAGTATTTT. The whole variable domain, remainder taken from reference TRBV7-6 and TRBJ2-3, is GAGVSQSPRYKVTKRGQDVALRCDPISGHVSLYWYRQALGQGPEFLTYFNYEAQQDKSGLPNDRFSAERPEGSISTLTIQRTEQRDSAMYRCASSLTSGGATDTQYFGPGTRLTVL.

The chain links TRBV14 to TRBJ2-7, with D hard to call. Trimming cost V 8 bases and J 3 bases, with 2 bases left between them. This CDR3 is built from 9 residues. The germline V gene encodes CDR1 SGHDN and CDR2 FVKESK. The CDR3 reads CASRYEQYF. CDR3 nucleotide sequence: TGTGCCAGCCGCTACGAGCAGTACTTC.

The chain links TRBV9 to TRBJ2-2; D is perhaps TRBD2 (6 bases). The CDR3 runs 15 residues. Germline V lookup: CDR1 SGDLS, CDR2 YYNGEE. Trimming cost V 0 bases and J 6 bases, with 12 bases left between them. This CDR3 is CASSVDGSLPGELFF. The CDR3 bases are TGTGCCAGCAGCGTAGACGGGAGCCTCCCCGGGGAGCTGTTTTTT.

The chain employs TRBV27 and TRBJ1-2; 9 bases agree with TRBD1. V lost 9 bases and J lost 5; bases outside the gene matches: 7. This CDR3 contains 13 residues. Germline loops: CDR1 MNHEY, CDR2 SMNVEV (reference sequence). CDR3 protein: CASRPGQGYGYTF. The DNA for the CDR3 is TGTGCCAGTAGACCGGGACAGGGATATGGCTACACCTTC.

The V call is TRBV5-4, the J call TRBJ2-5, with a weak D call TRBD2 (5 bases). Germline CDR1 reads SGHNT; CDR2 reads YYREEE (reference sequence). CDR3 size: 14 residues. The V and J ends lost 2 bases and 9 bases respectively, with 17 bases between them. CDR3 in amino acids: CASSLPGPSGAQYF. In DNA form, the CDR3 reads TGTGCCAGCAGCTTACCGGGCCCATCCGGGGCCCAGTACTTC.

Here the CDR3 reads CASSLEGSSYNEQFF. The CDR3 nucleotides read TGCGCCAGCAGCCTGGAGGGGAGCTCCTACAATGAGCAGTTCTTC. The V call is TRBV4-1, the J call TRBJ2-1; possible D gene TRBD2, 6 bases. The length of the CDR3 is 15 residues. The V end lost 4 bases, the J end lost 0 bases, and 10 bases lay between the germline ends. Looked up from germline, CDR1 is MGHRA and CDR2 is YSYEKL.

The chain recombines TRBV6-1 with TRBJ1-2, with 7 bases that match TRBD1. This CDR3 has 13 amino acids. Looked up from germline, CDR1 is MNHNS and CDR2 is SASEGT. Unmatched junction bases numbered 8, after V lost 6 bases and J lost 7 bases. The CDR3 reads CASSKTGFRGYTF. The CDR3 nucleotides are TGTGCCAGCAGCAAGACAGGGTTTCGTGGCTACACCTTC.

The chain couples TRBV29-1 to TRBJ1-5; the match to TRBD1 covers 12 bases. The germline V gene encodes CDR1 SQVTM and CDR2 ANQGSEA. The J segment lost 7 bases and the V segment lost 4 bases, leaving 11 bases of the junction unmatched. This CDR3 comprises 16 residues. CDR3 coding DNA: TGCAGCGTTGGGGCCGGGACAGGGGGCGACGGCCAGCCCCAGCATTTT. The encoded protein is CSVGAGTGGDGQPQHF.

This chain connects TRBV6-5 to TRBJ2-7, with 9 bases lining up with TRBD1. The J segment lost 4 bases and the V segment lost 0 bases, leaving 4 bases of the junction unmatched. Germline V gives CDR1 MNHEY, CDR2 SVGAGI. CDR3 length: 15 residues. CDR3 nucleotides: TGTGCCAGCAGTTACTCGGGGACAGGGAGTTACGAGCAGTACTTC. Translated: CASSYSGTGSYEQYF.